These 17 T cell receptor beta chains originate from one sample sequenced in a study of glioma-infiltrating T cells (dated by TCRdb to between 2015 and 2016). Sequenced using an Illumina MiSeq. The iRepertoire nested amplicon-rescue multiplex PCR (arm-PCR) platform was used to amplify TCR alpha and beta CDR3 regions from RNA. TCRdb reanalyzed the raw reads on its own, using fastp at Q25 for trimming and MiXCR for clone calling, and kept in-frame beta chains. Rows matching on CDR3 protein sequence are summarized as one entry with the most common DNA and genes. The sample includes about 380,000 distinct CDR3 sequences, with 41% observed a single time. The top ten constitute around 12% of the sample. The sample consisted of glioma tissue, nonneoplastic brain tissue, or PBMCs (not recorded which). These receptors were obtained from a human donor with low-grade glioma or glioblastoma, undergoing nonglioma brain surgery, or in good health (not recorded which).

A note on this clonotype: With a much larger clone just one base away, this may be a read error. The V call is TRBV20-1, the J call TRBJ2-3; 12 bases fit TRBD2. The CDR3 is made up of 17 amino acids. Germline V lookup: CDR1 DFQATT, CDR2 SNEGSKA (reference sequence). Here the CDR3 reads CSASASGRVWGTGTQYF. The CDR3 coding sequence is TGCAGTGCTAGCGCTAGCGGGAGGGTCTGGGGCACAGGTACGCAGTATTTT.

This clonotype was found many times. V gene TRBV27 combines with J gene TRBJ1-2; D possibly corresponds to TRBD1 (5 bases). Germline V lookup: CDR1 MNHEY, CDR2 SMNVEV (reference sequence). The CDR3 extends over 14 amino acids. Trimming took off 3 bases at V and 4 bases at J, with 12 bases between the two ends. This CDR3 is CASSFSRDAYGYTF. As DNA, the CDR3 is TGTGCCAGCAGTTTTAGCAGGGATGCCTATGGCTACACCTTC.

The genes are TRBV19 and TRBJ2-4, with D uncertain. Between the trimmed V and J ends, which lost 1 base and 8 bases, there was a span of 6 bases. The germline CDR1 and CDR2 sequences are LNHDA and SQIVND (reference sequence). The CDR3 length is 12 residues. In DNA, the CDR3 is TGTGCCAGTAGTATAGTGGCCGACATTCAGTACTTC. Its translation is CASSIVADIQYF. Full variable domain (outside the CDR3, taken from reference TRBV19 and TRBJ2-4): DGGITQSPKYLFRKEGQNVTLSCEQNLNHDAMYWYRQDPGQGLRLIYYSQIVNDFQKGDIAEGYSVSREKKESFPLTVTSAQKNPTAFYLCASSIVADIQYFGAGTRLSVL.

V usage is TRBV3-1 and J usage is TRBJ1-2; D is unresolved. V was pared by 4 bases and J by 4 bases, with 7 bases between. Germline V gene lookup returns CDR1 LGHDT and CDR2 YNNKEL (reference sequence). The CDR3 loop spans 12 amino acids. The chain's CDR3 is CASSPQVYGYTF. The CDR3 nucleotides are TGTGCCAGCAGCCCCCAGGTCTATGGCTACACCTTC. The variable domain in full, with the rest retrieved from reference TRBV3-1 and TRBJ1-2, is DTAVSQTPKYLVTQMGNDKSIKCEQNLGHDTMYWYKQDSKKFLKIMFSYNNKELIINETVPNRFSPKSPDKAHLNLHINSLELGDSAVYFCASSPQVYGYTFGSGTRLTVV.

Concerning this clonotype: A clone one base away is much larger, so this may be a read error. V is TRBV6-1 and J is TRBJ2-5; no clear D gene. The CDR3 has 14 residues. Trimming shortened V by 6 bases and J by 11 bases, and 22 bases separated the two germline ends. Germline V gene lookup returns CDR1 MNHNS and CDR2 SASEGT. CDR3 bases: TGTGCCAGCAGACCGGGTTCCCTAAGGAATGAGCAGTACTTC. Translation gives CASRPGSLRNEQYF.

The chain joins TRBV7-9 to TRBJ2-7; D may be TRBD2 (7 bases). This CDR3 contains 15 residues. Germline CDR1 and CDR2: SEHNR and FQNEAQ (reference sequence). Between the trimmed V and J ends, which lost 5 bases and 0 bases, there was a span of 14 bases. The CDR3 loop reads CASSRGAESSYEQYF. The CDR3 coding sequence is TGTGCCAGCAGCCGGGGGGCGGAGAGCTCCTACGAGCAGTACTTC.

In the case of this clonotype: A read error may produce the germline difference seen at one junction end. The genes are TRBV4-1 and TRBJ2-5, with TRBD2 matching over 7 bases. The DNA end is more similar to TRBJ2-1, so the J call may be wrong. The germline gives CDR1 MGHRA, CDR2 YSYEKL. The CDR3 length is 14 residues. As DNA, the CDR3 is TGCGCCAGCAGCAGGGACTATCGCTACAGTGAGCAGTTCTTC. Translating gives CASSRDYRYSEQFF.

The chain carries TRBV7-9 and TRBJ1-1; tentative D call: TRBD1 (6 bases). V was shortened by 2 bases and J by 3 bases, with 10 bases between the two germline ends. Per the germline V gene, CDR1 is SEHNR and CDR2 is FQNEAQ (reference sequence). The CDR3 loop spans 14 amino acids. CDR3 in amino acids: CASSLQGPDTEAFF. The CDR3 DNA reads TGTGCCAGCAGCTTACAGGGGCCGGACACTGAAGCTTTCTTT.

The rearrangement uses TRBV5-1 and TRBJ1-1; 9 nucleotides agree with TRBD1. V lost 7 bases and J lost 5; bases outside the gene matches: 9. CDR3 length: 14 residues. Germline assignment: CDR1 SGHRS and CDR2 YFSETQ. Written as DNA, the CDR3 is TGCGCCAGCGATTCCGGGACAGGGAGTACTGAAGCTTTCTTT. It yields the protein CASDSGTGSTEAFF.

This clonotype was counted at least ten times. The chain links TRBV6-1 to TRBJ1-5; unclear D gene. The CDR3 covers 15 residues. Germline CDR1 and CDR2: MNHNS and SASEGT. The V gene lost 5 bases and the J gene lost 1 base, with 12 bases spanning the gap. The DNA for the CDR3 is TGTGCCAGCAGTTCGGGATTCCAGAGCAATCAGCCCCAGCATTTT. It encodes CASSSGFQSNQPQHF.

The chain combines TRBV5-1 with TRBJ2-2; 9 bases match TRBD2. There are 19 residues in the CDR3. V dropped 4 bases and J dropped 3; count of bases not matched to a gene: 16. In germline, CDR1 is SGHRS, CDR2 YFSETQ. Here the CDR3 reads CASSQVSGRIFRDTGELFF. In DNA, the CDR3 is TGCGCCAGCAGCCAAGTTAGCGGGAGAATATTCCGGGACACCGGGGAGCTGTTTTTT.

Of note for this clonotype: A single base separates this from a much larger clone, so it may be a read error. The V and J genes are TRBV7-2 and TRBJ1-1; D not resolved. Per germline, CDR1 SGHTA and CDR2 FQGNSA. The CDR3 contains 15 residues. Trimming removed 2 bases at V and 0 bases at J, with 10 bases between. The CDR3, as DNA: TGTGCCAGCAGCTTACTGGAGCCCATGAACACTGAAGCTTTCTTT. Translation: CASSLLEPMNTEAFF.

The sample holds a few counts of this clonotype. One junction end disagrees with the germline gene, perhaps due to a read error. The chain carries TRBV6-1 and TRBJ1-1, with 8 positions matching TRBD1. Germline lookup yields CDR1 MNHNS and CDR2 SASEGT. The CDR3 totals 17 residues. The CDR3 reads CAISDRDRSKRNTEAFF. The CDR3 coding sequence is TGTGCCATCAGTGACCGGGACAGGTCAAAAAGGAACACTGAAGCTTTCTTT.

In the case of this clonotype: One end of the junction is discordant with germline, which a read error may explain. V usage is TRBV25-1 and J usage is TRBJ2-1; 7 nucleotides match TRBD1. There are 13 residues in the CDR3. CDR1 is MGHDK, CDR2 SYGVNS, per germline. CDR3 DNA sequence: TGTGCCAGCAGGCAATTAGGGGGCAATAAGCAGTTCTTC. Translating gives CASRQLGGNKQFF. Looking up the rest from reference TRBV25-1 and TRBJ2-1 gives the full variable domain: EADIYQTPRYLVIGTGKKITLECSQTMGHDKMYWYQQDPGMELHLIHYSYGVNSTEKGDLSSESTVSRIRTEHFPLTLESARPSHTSQYLCASRQLGGNKQFFGPGTRLTVL.

The V gene is TRBV7-6, the J gene TRBJ2-3; 13 bases map to TRBD2. V lost 4 bases, J lost 3 bases, and 10 bases stayed unmatched. Germline CDR1 and CDR2: SGHVS and FNYEAQ. The CDR3 runs 18 residues. CDR3 bases: TGTGCCAGCAGCTCCTCCCGGACTAGCGGGAGTAGGACAGATACGCAGTATTTT. The encoded protein is CASSSSRTSGSRTDTQYF.

A few counts support this clonotype. This chain connects TRBV10-3 to TRBJ2-6; D uncertain. CDR3 length: 17 residues. Trimming took off 0 bases at V and 0 bases at J, with 9 bases between the two ends. Germline CDR1 is ENHRY and CDR2 is SYGVKD. CDR3 sequence (DNA): TGTGCCATCAGTGAGTCCTGGGAATCCTCTGGGGCCAACGTCCTGACTTTC. Its translation: CAISESWESSGANVLTF.

On this clonotype: This may come from a read error, since a much larger clone is one base off. The gene calls are TRBV27 and TRBJ2-1; 7 bases line up with TRBD1. Germline V gives CDR1 MNHEY, CDR2 SMNVEV (reference sequence). This CDR3 is 13 amino acids long. V shed 4 bases and J 10 bases; nucleotides not matched to a gene: 7. The CDR3 sequence: CASSSGQAYEQFF. In DNA form, the CDR3 reads TGTGCCAGCAGTTCTGGACAGGCCTACGAGCAGTTCTTC.